These T cell receptor beta chains were read from a single sample in a study of OX40 agonist ivuxolimab in advanced cancers. Clones were read by immunoSEQ multiplex PCR, and TCRdb kept only the in-frame ones, dropping some. The sample lists roughly 69,000 clones, about 90% occurring once. The input for sequencing was CD4+ or CD8+ T cells sorted from blood, taken in a trial of the OX40 agonist ivuxolimab. These receptors all stem from an adult with an advanced solid tumor such as melanoma, head and neck, liver or kidney cancer. Each CDR3 is given with its conserved first and last residue. The order of the fields is CDR3 DNA, CDR3 protein, J gene, V gene, clone size, D gene. The D gene is left open where the match is weak. Rows may omit the clone size; those that give it use once, few, many or a size class.

CDR3 DNA: TGTGCCATTCACCCCTCCGGGGGTAGCTATGGCTACACCTTC; CDR3 protein: CAIHPSGGSYGYTF; J gene: TRBJ1-2; V gene: TRBV6-5; clone size: .; D gene: .
CDR3 DNA: TGTGCCAGCCTTCCCCGGGCCTCTGGGGCCAACGTCCTGACTTTC; CDR3 protein: CASLPRASGANVLTF; J gene: TRBJ2-6; V gene: TRBV6-1; clone size: .; D gene: .
CDR3 DNA: TGTGCCACCAGCAGAGATAGGACTCAGTGGTATGGCTACACCTTC; CDR3 protein: CATSRDRTQWYGYTF; J gene: TRBJ1-2; V gene: TRBV15; clone size: .; D gene: .
CDR3 DNA: TGTGCCAGCAGCTCAGACCCTCTACGGGAGCAGTACTTC; CDR3 protein: CASSSDPLREQYF; J gene: TRBJ2-7; V gene: TRBV2; clone size: .; D gene: .
CDR3 DNA: TGTGCCAGCAGCATTTATGGGAGGCCCTCCTACGAGCAGTACTTC; CDR3 protein: CASSIYGRPSYEQYF; J gene: TRBJ2-7; V gene: TRBV28; clone size: .; D gene: .
CDR3 DNA: TGCAGTGCCAACAGGGGCCACGAGCAGTACTTC; CDR3 protein: CSANRGHEQYF; J gene: TRBJ2-7; V gene: TRBV20-1; clone size: .; D gene: TRBD1
CDR3 DNA: TGTGCCAGCTCACCCCCCGGGACAGGGCTAATTGGAAAACTGTTTTTT; CDR3 protein: CASSPPGTGLIGKLFF; J gene: TRBJ1-4; V gene: TRBV18; clone size: few; D gene: TRBD1
CDR3 DNA: TGTGCCAGTAGTAGGGGCGTGCTTACCGGGGAGCTGTTTTTT; CDR3 protein: CASSRGVLTGELFF; J gene: TRBJ2-2; V gene: TRBV19; clone size: .; D gene: .
CDR3 DNA: TGCGCCAGCAGCTTGGGACAGGGAAGGGACGAGCAGTACTTC; CDR3 protein: CASSLGQGRDEQYF; J gene: TRBJ2-7; V gene: TRBV5-1; clone size: .; D gene: TRBD1
CDR3 DNA: TGTGCCAGCAGCTTAGCGACAGAGTATGGCTACACCTTC; CDR3 protein: CASSLATEYGYTF; J gene: TRBJ1-2; V gene: TRBV13; clone size: .; D gene: .
CDR3 DNA: TGTGCCAGCAGTTTACTTCAAGGGCGCGACACCGGGGAGCTGTTTTTT; CDR3 protein: CASSLLQGRDTGELFF; J gene: TRBJ2-2; V gene: TRBV28; clone size: .; D gene: .
CDR3 DNA: TGTGCCAGCAGCTTATACGCAGGCCGGGAGAGTGGGGCCAACGTCCTGACTTTC; CDR3 protein: CASSLYAGRESGANVLTF; J gene: TRBJ2-6; V gene: TRBV7-6; clone size: .; D gene: .
CDR3 DNA: TGTGCCAGCAGTCACAACTCCCCCGGTAATGAGCAGTTCTTC; CDR3 protein: CASSHNSPGNEQFF; J gene: TRBJ2-1; V gene: TRBV11-2; clone size: .; D gene: .
CDR3 DNA: TGTGCCAGCAGCAGCCGGGACAGGGGGCGCCCTGGGGCCAACGTCCTGACTTTC; CDR3 protein: CASSSRDRGRPGANVLTF; J gene: TRBJ2-6; V gene: TRBV21-1; clone size: .; D gene: .
CDR3 DNA: TGCAGCGGGAAATCCGGGACGGACTCCTACGAGCAGTACTTC; CDR3 protein: CSGKSGTDSYEQYF; J gene: TRBJ2-7; V gene: TRBV29-1; clone size: .; D gene: .
CDR3 DNA: TGTGCCAGCAGCTTGGGCGCCCGGACAGATCTAGCCAAAAACATTCAGTACTTC; CDR3 protein: CASSLGARTDLAKNIQYF; J gene: TRBJ2-4; V gene: TRBV5-4; clone size: .; D gene: .
CDR3 DNA: TGTGCCAGTTACGAGGGGAACAATCAGCCCCAGCATTTT; CDR3 protein: CASYEGNNQPQHF; J gene: TRBJ1-5; V gene: TRBV6-6; clone size: few; D gene: .
CDR3 DNA: TGCGCCAGCAGCTTGGGCGGGGTGGGGAACTACGAGCAGTACTTC; CDR3 protein: CASSLGGVGNYEQYF; J gene: TRBJ2-7; V gene: TRBV5-1; clone size: .; D gene: .
CDR3 DNA: TGTGCCAGCAGCTTAAATGGTAGGGTGGATGAGCAGTTCTTC; CDR3 protein: CASSLNGRVDEQFF; J gene: TRBJ2-1; V gene: TRBV7-3; clone size: .; D gene: .
CDR3 DNA: TGTGCCAGCTCACCAGCCCAAGCGGGAGGGGAGCAGTTCTTC; CDR3 protein: CASSPAQAGGEQFF; J gene: TRBJ2-1; V gene: TRBV18; clone size: .; D gene: TRBD2
CDR3 DNA: TGTGCCAGCAGCCCCGTGGGGGACTATGGCTACACCTTC; CDR3 protein: CASSPVGDYGYTF; J gene: TRBJ1-2; V gene: TRBV11-2; clone size: .; D gene: .
CDR3 DNA: TGTGCCAGCAGCTTAGGCGGAGTGGGCAATGAAAAACTGTTTTTT; CDR3 protein: CASSLGGVGNEKLFF; J gene: TRBJ1-4; V gene: TRBV7-9; clone size: .; D gene: .
CDR3 DNA: TGTGCCAGCTCACCACTTGGAGGAGGCCGTGGAAGGCCGGAGACCCAGTACTTC; CDR3 protein: CASSPLGGGRGRPETQYF; J gene: TRBJ2-5; V gene: TRBV18; clone size: once; D gene: .
CDR3 DNA: TGTGCCAGCAGCGTAGGCGAACTAGCGGGAGCAGTCGAGCAGTACTTC; CDR3 protein: CASSVGELAGAVEQYF; J gene: TRBJ2-7; V gene: TRBV9; clone size: .; D gene: TRBD2
CDR3 DNA: TGCGCCAGCAGCGAAGCAGGGGCTACTGAAGCTTTCTTT; CDR3 protein: CASSEAGATEAFF; J gene: TRBJ1-1; V gene: TRBV5-1; clone size: .; D gene: .
CDR3 DNA: TGTGCCAGCAGCGTGACAGGGACGTCCTATGGCTACACCTTC; CDR3 protein: CASSVTGTSYGYTF; J gene: TRBJ1-2; V gene: TRBV28; clone size: .; D gene: TRBD1
CDR3 DNA: TGTGCCAGTAAGGACAGGGGGAGCTCCTACGAGCAGTACTTC; CDR3 protein: CASKDRGSSYEQYF; J gene: TRBJ2-7; V gene: TRBV19; clone size: once; D gene: TRBD1
CDR3 DNA: TGTGCCAGCAGCTTGCCAAGCTCTGAAGCTTTCTTT; CDR3 protein: CASSLPSSEAFF; J gene: TRBJ1-1; V gene: TRBV5-6; clone size: once; D gene: .
CDR3 DNA: TGCAGCGTTGGACAGGGCTCTGGCTACACCTTC; CDR3 protein: CSVGQGSGYTF; J gene: TRBJ1-2; V gene: TRBV29-1; clone size: .; D gene: TRBD1
CDR3 DNA: TGTGCCAAGCCCTTTGGACAGGGGGAAAACATTCAGTACTTC; CDR3 protein: CAKPFGQGENIQYF; J gene: TRBJ2-4; V gene: TRBV6-4; clone size: .; D gene: TRBD1
CDR3 DNA: TGCAGCGTTGGAGAACTAGTCACCTACAATGAGCAGTTCTTC; CDR3 protein: CSVGELVTYNEQFF; J gene: TRBJ2-1; V gene: TRBV29-1; clone size: .; D gene: .
CDR3 DNA: TGTGCCAGCATTCCAAGTAGCAATCAGCCCCAGCATTTT; CDR3 protein: CASIPSSNQPQHF; J gene: TRBJ1-5; V gene: TRBV28; clone size: .; D gene: .
CDR3 DNA: TGCGCCAGCAGTGATCGGACAGGGGACGAGCAGTACTTC; CDR3 protein: CASSDRTGDEQYF; J gene: TRBJ2-7; V gene: TRBV10-2; clone size: few; D gene: TRBD1
CDR3 DNA: TGTGCCAGCAGGGGACCGGGTAAAACTTTCTTT; CDR3 protein: CASRGPGKTFF; J gene: TRBJ1-1; V gene: TRBV28; clone size: .; D gene: .
CDR3 DNA: TGTGCCAGCAGCTTAGCGCGGCAGGGAGAGACCCAGTACTTC; CDR3 protein: CASSLARQGETQYF; J gene: TRBJ2-5; V gene: TRBV11-1; clone size: .; D gene: .
CDR3 DNA: TGTGCCAGCAGTTCTCCCTCAGGACAGGGTTACGAGCAGTACTTC; CDR3 protein: CASSSPSGQGYEQYF; J gene: TRBJ2-7; V gene: TRBV28; clone size: once; D gene: TRBD1
CDR3 DNA: TGCGCCAGCAGCCCATTCGGGAAGGACGGCTACAATGAGCAGTTCTTC; CDR3 protein: CASSPFGKDGYNEQFF; J gene: TRBJ2-1; V gene: TRBV5-1; clone size: .; D gene: .
CDR3 DNA: TGTGCCAGCAGCTTAAGAGCGGCGAACACCGGGGAGCTGTTTTTT; CDR3 protein: CASSLRAANTGELFF; J gene: TRBJ2-2; V gene: TRBV7-9; clone size: few; D gene: .
CDR3 DNA: TGCGCCAGCAGTAACCTCGTCAGGGAGCGAGGAGATACGCAGTATTTT; CDR3 protein: CASSNLVRERGDTQYF; J gene: TRBJ2-3; V gene: TRBV4-1; clone size: few; D gene: .
CDR3 DNA: TGTGCCAGCAGTGAAGCGACAGATCGGGCGGCTGAAGCTTTCTTT; CDR3 protein: CASSEATDRAAEAFF; J gene: TRBJ1-1; V gene: TRBV2; clone size: .; D gene: .
CDR3 DNA: TGTGCCAGCTCACGGGGACAGCAAGAGACCCAGTACTTC; CDR3 protein: CASSRGQQETQYF; J gene: TRBJ2-5; V gene: TRBV18; clone size: .; D gene: TRBD1
CDR3 DNA: TGTGCCAGCAGGGTTAGCGGGAGAGAGCCCGAGCAGTACTTC; CDR3 protein: CASRVSGREPEQYF; J gene: TRBJ2-7; V gene: TRBV28; clone size: .; D gene: TRBD2
CDR3 DNA: TGTGCCAGCGTCAGGGTAAACACTGAAGCTTTCTTT; CDR3 protein: CASVRVNTEAFF; J gene: TRBJ1-1; V gene: TRBV28; clone size: .; D gene: .
CDR3 DNA: TGCAGCGGACTTAGACTTGGTGGCACTGAAGCTTTCTTT; CDR3 protein: CSGLRLGGTEAFF; J gene: TRBJ1-1; V gene: TRBV29-1; clone size: few; D gene: .
CDR3 DNA: TGTGCCAGCAGTTACACTAGCGGGAGCGGTAGCGAGCAGTACTTC; CDR3 protein: CASSYTSGSGSEQYF; J gene: TRBJ2-7; V gene: TRBV6-6; clone size: .; D gene: TRBD2